A selection of T cell receptor beta chains follows, all from one sample in a study of beta chain features in type 1 diabetes. Profiling relied on immunoSEQ multiplex PCR, and the TCRdb table lists in-frame clones only, not all of them. The profile shows about half a million clones, 30% of them singletons. The sample consisted of naive CD4+ T cells from blood. The receptors originated from a man in his late teens or twenties in good health. Both conserved end residues are trimmed from each CDR3.

v_call: TRBV29-1
cdr3_aa: SVGVGETQY

v_call: TRBV28
cdr3_aa: ASTERVFYEQY

v_call: TRBV30
cdr3_aa: AWSVQAGTTEQY

v_call: TRBV5-1
cdr3_aa: ASSATDSEQF

v_call: TRBV29-1
cdr3_aa: SGGTVMDEQF

v_call: TRBV4-2
cdr3_aa: ASSPVTGGLSTEAF

v_call: TRBV7-8
cdr3_aa: ASTQTKGQETQY

v_call: TRBV30
cdr3_aa: AWSVGWTGWI

v_call: TRBV13
cdr3_aa: ASSSTSGSNEQF

v_call: TRBV27
cdr3_aa: ASSYQLGAGTQY

v_call: TRBV29-1
cdr3_aa: SLLLPIQETQY

v_call: TRBV7-2
cdr3_aa: ASSLGGAGANVLT

v_call: TRBV15
cdr3_aa: ATSQGSWGEQF

v_call: TRBV20-1
cdr3_aa: SAPPRAF

v_call: TRBV5-1
cdr3_aa: ASSFGLAGGINEQF

v_call: TRBV4-3
cdr3_aa: ASSLTSGNYEQY

v_call: TRBV27
cdr3_aa: ASSPLTWGSYNEQF

v_call: TRBV7-9
cdr3_aa: ASSLISSGRRHNEQF

v_call: TRBV18
cdr3_aa: ASSPQGQETQY

v_call: TRBV30
cdr3_aa: AWTSRLAGAHYEQY

v_call: TRBV14
cdr3_aa: ASSRHTGLSGANVLT

v_call: TRBV29-1
cdr3_aa: SGLLDYEQY

v_call: TRBV30
cdr3_aa: AWSVIDTTGRTQRH

v_call: TRBV29-1
cdr3_aa: SVETSGTGFYEQY

v_call: TRBV27
cdr3_aa: ASRPQGDTEAF

v_call: TRBV29-1
cdr3_aa: SVVRVDEQY